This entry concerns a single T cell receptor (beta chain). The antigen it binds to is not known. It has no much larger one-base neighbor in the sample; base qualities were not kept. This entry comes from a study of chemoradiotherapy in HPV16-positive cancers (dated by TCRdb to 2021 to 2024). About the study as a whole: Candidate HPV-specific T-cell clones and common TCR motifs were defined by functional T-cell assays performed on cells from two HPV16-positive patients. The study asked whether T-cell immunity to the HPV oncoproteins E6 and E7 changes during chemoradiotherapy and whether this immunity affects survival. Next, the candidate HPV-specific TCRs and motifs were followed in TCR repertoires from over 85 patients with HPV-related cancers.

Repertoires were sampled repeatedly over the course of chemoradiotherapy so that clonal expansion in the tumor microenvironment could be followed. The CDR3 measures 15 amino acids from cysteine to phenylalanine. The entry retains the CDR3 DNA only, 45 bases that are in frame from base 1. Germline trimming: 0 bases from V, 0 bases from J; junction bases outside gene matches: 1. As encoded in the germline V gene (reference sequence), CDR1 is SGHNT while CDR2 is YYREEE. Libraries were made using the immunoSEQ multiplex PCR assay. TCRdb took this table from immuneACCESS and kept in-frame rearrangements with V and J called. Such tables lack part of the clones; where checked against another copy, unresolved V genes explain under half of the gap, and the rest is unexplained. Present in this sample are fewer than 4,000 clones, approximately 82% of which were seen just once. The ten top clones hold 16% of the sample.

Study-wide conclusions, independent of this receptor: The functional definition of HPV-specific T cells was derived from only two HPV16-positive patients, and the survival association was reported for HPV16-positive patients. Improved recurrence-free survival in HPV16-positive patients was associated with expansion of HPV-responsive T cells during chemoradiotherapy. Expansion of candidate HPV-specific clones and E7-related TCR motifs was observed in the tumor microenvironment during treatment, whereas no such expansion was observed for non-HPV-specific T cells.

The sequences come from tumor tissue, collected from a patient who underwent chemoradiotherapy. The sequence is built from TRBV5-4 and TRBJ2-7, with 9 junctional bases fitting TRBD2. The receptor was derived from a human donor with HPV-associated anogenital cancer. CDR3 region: CASSLDSGSSYEQYF. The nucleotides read TGTGCCAGCAGCTTGGATAGCGGGAGCTCCTACGAGCAGTACTTC.